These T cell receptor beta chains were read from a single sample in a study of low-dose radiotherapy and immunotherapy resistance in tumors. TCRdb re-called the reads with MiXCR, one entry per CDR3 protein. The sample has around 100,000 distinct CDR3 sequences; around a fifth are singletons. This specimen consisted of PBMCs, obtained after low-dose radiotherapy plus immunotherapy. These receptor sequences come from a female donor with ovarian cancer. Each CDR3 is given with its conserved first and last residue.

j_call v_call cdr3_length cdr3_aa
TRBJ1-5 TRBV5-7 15 CASSPRTGAGQPQHF
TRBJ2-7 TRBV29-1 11 CSAASTYEQYF
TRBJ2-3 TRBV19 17 CASSGTSGGQRPDTQYF
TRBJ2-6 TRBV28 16 CATRTGGSSGANVLTF
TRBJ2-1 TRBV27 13 CASSLDSSLRQFF
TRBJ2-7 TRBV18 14 CASSSFRGPYEQYF
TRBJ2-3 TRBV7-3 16 CASSPRRASSTDTQYF
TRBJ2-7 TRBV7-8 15 CASSLGGQVSYEQYF
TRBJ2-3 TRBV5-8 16 CASSPRAVTQGDTQYF
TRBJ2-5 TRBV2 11 CASSRRDRPDF
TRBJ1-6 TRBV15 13 CATSTGPLSPLHF
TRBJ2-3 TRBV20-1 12 CSSGQTTDTQYF
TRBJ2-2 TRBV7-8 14 CASSLDLAPGELFF
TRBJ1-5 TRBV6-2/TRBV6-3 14 CASSLWGANQPQHF
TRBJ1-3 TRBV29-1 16 CSVVPTDRGFGNTIYF
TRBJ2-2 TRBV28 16 CASRRRDLAALGELFF
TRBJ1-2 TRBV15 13 CATSRDRLSGYTF
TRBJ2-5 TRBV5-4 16 CASSLPGLMYQETQYF
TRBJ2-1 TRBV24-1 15 CATSETLLPENEQFF
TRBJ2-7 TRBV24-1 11 CATSGGDKQYF
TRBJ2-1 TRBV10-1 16 CASSQGGLAGYNEQFF
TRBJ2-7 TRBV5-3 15 CASSYRGTWCHEQYF
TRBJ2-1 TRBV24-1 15 CATSDWRDTHNEQFF
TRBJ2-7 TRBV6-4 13 CASRPDVSGEQYF
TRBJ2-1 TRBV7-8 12 CASSVMGGEQLF
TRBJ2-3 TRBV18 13 CASSQSGTDTQYF
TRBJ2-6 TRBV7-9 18 CASSLSTGMSSGANVLTF
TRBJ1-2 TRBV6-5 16 CASSYSRDRAFYGYTF
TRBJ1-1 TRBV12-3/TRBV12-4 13 CASSLTGNTEAFF
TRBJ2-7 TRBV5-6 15 CASYRRDGPNYEQYF
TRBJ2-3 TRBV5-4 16 CASSLGGRPRTDTQYF
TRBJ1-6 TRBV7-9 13 CASSFSSSGDLHF
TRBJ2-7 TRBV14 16 CASSPRTSPIHYEQYF
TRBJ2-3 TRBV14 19 CASSQDRLAGGRSTDTQYF
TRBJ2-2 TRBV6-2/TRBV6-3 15 CASSYTGRNTGELFF
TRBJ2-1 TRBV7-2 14 CASSTRDSRGEQFF
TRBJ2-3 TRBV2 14 CASSEMRFTDTQYF
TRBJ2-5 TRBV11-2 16 CATTGLAGFGQETQYF
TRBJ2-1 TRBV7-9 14 CASRSPLPYNEQFF
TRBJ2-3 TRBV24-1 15 CATSDPPRGTDTQYF
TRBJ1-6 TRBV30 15 CAWSVSGQGGSPLHF
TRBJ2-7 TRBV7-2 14 CASSSQGAVYEQYF
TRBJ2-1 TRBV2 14 CASSGTSGGYEQFF
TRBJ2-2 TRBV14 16 CASSQRAGMNTGELFF
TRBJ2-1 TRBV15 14 CATSFRGGYNEQFF
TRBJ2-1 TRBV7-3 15 CASSPDRASTNEQFF
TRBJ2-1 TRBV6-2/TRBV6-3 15 CASSYLLAVYNEQFF
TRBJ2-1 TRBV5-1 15 CASSLSRAPYNEQFF
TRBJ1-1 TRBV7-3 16 CASSLRPRGGDTEAFF
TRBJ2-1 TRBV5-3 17 CASIPTSGGASANEQFF
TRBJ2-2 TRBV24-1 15 CATKRTSGPTGELFF
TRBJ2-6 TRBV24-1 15 CATSGTSSGANVLTF
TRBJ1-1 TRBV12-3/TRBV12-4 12 CASSQGRGEAFF